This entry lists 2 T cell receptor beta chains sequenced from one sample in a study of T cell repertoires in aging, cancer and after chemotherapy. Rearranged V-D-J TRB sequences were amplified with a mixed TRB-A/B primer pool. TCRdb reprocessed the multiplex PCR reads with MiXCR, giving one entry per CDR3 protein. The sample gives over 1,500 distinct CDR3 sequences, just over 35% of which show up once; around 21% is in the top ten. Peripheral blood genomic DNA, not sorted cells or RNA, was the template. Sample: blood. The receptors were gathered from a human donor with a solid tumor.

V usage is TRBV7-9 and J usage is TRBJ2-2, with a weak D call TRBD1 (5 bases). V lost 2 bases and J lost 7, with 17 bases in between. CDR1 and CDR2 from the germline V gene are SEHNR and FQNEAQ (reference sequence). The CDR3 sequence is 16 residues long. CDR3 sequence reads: CASSLLAGQGIGELFF. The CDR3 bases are TGTGCCAGCAGCTTATTGGCAGGGCAAGGTATCGGGGAGCTGTTTTTT. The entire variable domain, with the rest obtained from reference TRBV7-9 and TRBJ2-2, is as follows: DTGVSQNPRHKITKRGQNVTFRCDPISEHNRLYWYRQTLGQGPEFLTYFQNEAQLEKSRLLSDRFSAERPKGSFSTLEIQRTEQGDSAMYLCASSLLAGQGIGELFFGEGSRLTVL.

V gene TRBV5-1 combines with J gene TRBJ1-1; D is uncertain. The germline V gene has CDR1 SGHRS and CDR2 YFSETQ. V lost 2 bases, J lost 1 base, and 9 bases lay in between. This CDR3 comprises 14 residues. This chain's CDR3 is CASSLHPRNTEAFF. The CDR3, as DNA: TGCGCCAGCAGCTTACATCCGCGGAACACTGAAGCTTTCTTT. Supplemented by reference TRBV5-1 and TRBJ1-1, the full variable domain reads KAGVTQTPRYLIKTRGQQVTLSCSPISGHRSVSWYQQTPGQGLQFLFEYFSETQRNKGNFPGRFSGRQFSNSRSEMNVSTLELGDSALYLCASSLHPRNTEAFFGQGTRLTVV.